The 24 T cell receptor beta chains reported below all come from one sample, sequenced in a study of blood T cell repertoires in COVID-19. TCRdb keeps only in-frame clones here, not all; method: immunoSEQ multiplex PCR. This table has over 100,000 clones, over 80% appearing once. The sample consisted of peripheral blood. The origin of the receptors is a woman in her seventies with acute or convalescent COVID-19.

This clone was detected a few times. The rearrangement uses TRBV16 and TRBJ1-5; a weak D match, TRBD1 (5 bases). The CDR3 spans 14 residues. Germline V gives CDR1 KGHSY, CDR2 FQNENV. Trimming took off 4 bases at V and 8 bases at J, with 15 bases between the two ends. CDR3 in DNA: TGTGCCAGCAGCCCGCAAGCGGGGGAAGAGCCCCAGCATTTT. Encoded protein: CASSPQAGEEPQHF.

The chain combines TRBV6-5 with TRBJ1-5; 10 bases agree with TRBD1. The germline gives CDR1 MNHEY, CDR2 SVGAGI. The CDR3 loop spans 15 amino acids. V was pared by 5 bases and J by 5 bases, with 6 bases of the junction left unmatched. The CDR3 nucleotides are TGTGCCAGCAGTACCCGGGACAGGGGCGATCAGCCCCAGCATTTT. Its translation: CASSTRDRGDQPQHF.

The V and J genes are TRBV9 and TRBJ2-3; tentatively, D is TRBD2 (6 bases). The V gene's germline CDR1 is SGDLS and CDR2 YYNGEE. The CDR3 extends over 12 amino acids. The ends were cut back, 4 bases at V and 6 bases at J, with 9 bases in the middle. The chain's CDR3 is CASSPSGDTQYF. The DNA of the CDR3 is TGTGCCAGCAGCCCCAGCGGGGATACGCAGTATTTT.

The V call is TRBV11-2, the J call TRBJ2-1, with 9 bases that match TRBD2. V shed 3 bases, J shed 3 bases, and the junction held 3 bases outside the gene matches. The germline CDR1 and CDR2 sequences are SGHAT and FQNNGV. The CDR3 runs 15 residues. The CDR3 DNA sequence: TGTGCCAGCAGCTTTAGCGGGAGCTTCTACAATGAGCAGTTCTTC. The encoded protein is CASSFSGSFYNEQFF.

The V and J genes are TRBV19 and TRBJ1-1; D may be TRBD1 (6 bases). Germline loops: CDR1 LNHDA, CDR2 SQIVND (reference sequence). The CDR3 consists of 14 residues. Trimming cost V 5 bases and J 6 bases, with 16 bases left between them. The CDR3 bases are TGTGCCAGTAGTGCAGCTACAGGGATCGCTGAAGCTTTCTTT. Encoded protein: CASSAATGIAEAFF.

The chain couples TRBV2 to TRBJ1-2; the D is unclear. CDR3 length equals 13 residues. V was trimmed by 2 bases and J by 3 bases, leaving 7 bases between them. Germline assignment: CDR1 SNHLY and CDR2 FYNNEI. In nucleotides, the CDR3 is TGTGCCAGCAGTGAAAGCACCTACTATGGCTACACCTTC. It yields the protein CASSESTYYGYTF.

The CDR3 is CASSLAGSYEQYF. The CDR3 bases are TGTGCCAGCAGTTTAGCGGGATCCTACGAGCAGTACTTC. V is TRBV5-4 and J is TRBJ2-7; 8 nucleotides match TRBD2. CDR3 size: 13 residues. CDR1 is SGHNT and CDR2 is YYREEE in the germline V gene (reference sequence). The trim removed 5 bases at V and 1 base at J, leaving 2 bases unmatched.

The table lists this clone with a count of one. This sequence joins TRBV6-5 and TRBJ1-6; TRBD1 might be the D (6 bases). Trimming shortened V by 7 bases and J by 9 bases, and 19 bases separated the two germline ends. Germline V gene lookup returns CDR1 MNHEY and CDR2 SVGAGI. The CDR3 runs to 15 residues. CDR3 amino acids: CASKPTGGNSSPLHF. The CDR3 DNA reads TGTGCCAGCAAACCGACAGGTGGGAATAGTTCACCCCTCCACTTT.

The CDR3 bases are TGTGCCAGCAGACTATGGACAGGGAGGCCGAACACTGAAGCTTTCTTT. Protein product: CASRLWTGRPNTEAFF. The chain uses TRBV27 and TRBJ1-1; TRBD1 agrees at 8 bases. The J segment lost 1 base and the V segment lost 6 bases, leaving 10 bases of the junction unmatched. Germline CDR1 is MNHEY and CDR2 is SMNVEV (reference sequence). This CDR3 region has 16 residues.

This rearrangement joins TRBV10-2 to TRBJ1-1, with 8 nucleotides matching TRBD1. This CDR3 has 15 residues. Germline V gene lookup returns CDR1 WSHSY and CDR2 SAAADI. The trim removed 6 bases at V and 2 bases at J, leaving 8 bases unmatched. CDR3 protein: CASSDDRGVNTEAFF. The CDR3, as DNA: TGCGCCAGCAGCGACGACAGGGGAGTTAACACTGAAGCTTTCTTT.

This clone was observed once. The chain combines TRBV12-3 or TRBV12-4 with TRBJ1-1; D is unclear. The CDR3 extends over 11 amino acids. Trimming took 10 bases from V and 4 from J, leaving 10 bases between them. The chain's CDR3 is CATGEGTEAFF. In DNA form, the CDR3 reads TGTGCCACCGGGGAAGGCACTGAAGCTTTCTTT.

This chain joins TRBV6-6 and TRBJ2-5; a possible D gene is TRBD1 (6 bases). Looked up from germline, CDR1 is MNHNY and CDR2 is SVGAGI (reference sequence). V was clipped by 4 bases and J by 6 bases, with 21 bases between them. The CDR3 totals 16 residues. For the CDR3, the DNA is TGTGCCAGCAGTTCTGAGGGGGAGAGGGCAGGAAAGACCCAGTACTTC. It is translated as CASSSEGERAGKTQYF.

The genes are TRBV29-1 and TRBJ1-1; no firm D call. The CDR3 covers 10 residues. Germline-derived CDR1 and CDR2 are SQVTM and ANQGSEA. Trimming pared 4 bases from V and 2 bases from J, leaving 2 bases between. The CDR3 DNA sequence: TGCAGCGTTGCAAACACTGAAGCTTTCTTT. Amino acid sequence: CSVANTEAFF.

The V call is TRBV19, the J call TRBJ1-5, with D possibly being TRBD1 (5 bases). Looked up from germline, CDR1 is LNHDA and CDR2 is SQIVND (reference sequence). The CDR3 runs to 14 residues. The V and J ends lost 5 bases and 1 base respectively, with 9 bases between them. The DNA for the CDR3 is TGTGCCAGTAGTGGACGACAGAGCAATCAGCCCCAGCATTTT. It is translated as CASSGRQSNQPQHF. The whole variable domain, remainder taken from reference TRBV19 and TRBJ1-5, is DGGITQSPKYLFRKEGQNVTLSCEQNLNHDAMYWYRQDPGQGLRLIYYSQIVNDFQKGDIAEGYSVSREKKESFPLTVTSAQKNPTAFYLCASSGRQSNQPQHFGDGTRLSIL.

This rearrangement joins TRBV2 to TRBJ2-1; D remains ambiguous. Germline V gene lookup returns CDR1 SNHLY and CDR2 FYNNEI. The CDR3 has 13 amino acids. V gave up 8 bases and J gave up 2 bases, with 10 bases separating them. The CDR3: CASCLGPYNEQFF. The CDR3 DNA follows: TGTGCCAGCTGTCTAGGTCCCTACAATGAGCAGTTCTTC.

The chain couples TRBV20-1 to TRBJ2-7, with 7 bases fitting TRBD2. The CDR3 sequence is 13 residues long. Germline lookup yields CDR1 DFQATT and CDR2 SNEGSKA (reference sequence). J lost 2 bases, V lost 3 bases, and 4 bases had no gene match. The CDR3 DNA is TGCAGTGCTAGTTCAGCGGGGACCTACGAGCAGTACTTC. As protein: CSASSAGTYEQYF.

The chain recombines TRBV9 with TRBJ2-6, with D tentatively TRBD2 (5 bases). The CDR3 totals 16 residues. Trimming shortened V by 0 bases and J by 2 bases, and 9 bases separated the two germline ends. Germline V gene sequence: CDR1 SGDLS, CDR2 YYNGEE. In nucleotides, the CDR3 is TGTGCCAGCAGCGTAGATGCCGGGACTGGGGCCAACGTCCTGACTTTC. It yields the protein CASSVDAGTGANVLTF. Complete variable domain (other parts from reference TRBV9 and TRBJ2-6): DSGVTQTPKHLITATGQRVTLRCSPRSGDLSVYWYQQSLDQGLQFLIQYYNGEERAKGNILERFSAQQFPDLHSELNLSSLELGDSALYFCASSVDAGTGANVLTFGAGSRLTVL.

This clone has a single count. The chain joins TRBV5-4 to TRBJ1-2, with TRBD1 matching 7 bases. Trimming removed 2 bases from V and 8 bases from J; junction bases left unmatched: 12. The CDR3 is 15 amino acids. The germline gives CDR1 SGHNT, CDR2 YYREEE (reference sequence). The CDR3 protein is CASSLRTGLFPGYTF. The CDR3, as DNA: TGTGCCAGCAGCTTAAGGACAGGCCTTTTCCCAGGCTACACCTTC. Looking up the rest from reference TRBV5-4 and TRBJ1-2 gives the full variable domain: ETGVTQSPTHLIKTRGQQVTLRCSSQSGHNTVSWYQQALGQGPQFIFQYYREEENGRGNFPPRFSGLQFPNYSSELNVNALELDDSALYLCASSLRTGLFPGYTFGSGTRLTVV.

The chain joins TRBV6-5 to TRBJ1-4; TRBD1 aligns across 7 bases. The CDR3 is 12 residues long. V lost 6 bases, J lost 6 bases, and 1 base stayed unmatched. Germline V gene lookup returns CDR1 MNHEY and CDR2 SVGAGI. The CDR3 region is CASRQGYEKLFF. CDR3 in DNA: TGTGCCAGCAGACAGGGGTATGAAAAACTGTTTTTT.

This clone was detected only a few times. The CDR3 protein is CASSLGGQQETQYF. In DNA, the CDR3 is TGTGCCAGCAGCTTAGGAGGACAGCAAGAGACCCAGTACTTC. This sequence joins TRBV11-2 and TRBJ2-5; D perhaps matches TRBD1 (6 bases). Germline-derived CDR1 and CDR2 are SGHAT and FQNNGV. CDR3 length: 14 amino acids. V lost 1 base, J lost 2 bases, and 8 bases lay in between.

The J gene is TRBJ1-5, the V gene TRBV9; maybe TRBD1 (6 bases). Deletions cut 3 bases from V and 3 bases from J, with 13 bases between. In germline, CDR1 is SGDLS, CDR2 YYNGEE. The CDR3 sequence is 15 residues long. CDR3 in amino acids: CASSERGSLNQPQHF. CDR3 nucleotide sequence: TGTGCCAGCAGCGAGAGGGGGTCCCTCAATCAGCCCCAGCATTTT.

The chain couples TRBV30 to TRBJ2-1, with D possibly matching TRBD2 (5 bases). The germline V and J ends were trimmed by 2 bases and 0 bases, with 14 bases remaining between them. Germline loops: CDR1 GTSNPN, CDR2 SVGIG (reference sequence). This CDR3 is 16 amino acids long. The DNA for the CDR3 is TGTGCCTGGAGTCCTAGCCGTTCGAGCTCCTACAATGAGCAGTTCTTC. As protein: CAWSPSRSSSYNEQFF.

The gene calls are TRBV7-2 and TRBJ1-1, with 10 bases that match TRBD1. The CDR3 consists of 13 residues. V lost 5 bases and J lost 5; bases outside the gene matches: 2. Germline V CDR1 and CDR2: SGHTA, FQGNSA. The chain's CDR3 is CASSRQGATEAFF. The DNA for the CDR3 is TGTGCCAGCAGCCGACAGGGGGCTACTGAAGCTTTCTTT.

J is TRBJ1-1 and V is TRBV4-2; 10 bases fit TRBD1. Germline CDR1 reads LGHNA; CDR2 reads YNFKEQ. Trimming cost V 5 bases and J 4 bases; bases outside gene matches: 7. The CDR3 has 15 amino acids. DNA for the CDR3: TGTGCCAGCAGCGCCGGGGACAGGGGTGGCACTGAAGCTTTCTTT. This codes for CASSAGDRGGTEAFF.